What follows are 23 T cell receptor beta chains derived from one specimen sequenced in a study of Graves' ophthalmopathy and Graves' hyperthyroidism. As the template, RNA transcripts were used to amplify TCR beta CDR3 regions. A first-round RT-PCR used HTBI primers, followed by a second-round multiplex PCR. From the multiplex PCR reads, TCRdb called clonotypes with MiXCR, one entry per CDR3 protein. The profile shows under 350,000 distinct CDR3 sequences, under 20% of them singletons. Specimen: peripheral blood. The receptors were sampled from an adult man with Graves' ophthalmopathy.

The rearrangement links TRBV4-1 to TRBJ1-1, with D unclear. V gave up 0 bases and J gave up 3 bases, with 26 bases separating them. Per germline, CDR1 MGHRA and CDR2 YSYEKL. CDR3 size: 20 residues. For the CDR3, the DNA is TGCGCCAGCAGCCAAGATTATATTAGGTCGCAGACCATAGTGGACACTGAAGCTTTCTTT. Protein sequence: CASSQDYIRSQTIVDTEAFF.

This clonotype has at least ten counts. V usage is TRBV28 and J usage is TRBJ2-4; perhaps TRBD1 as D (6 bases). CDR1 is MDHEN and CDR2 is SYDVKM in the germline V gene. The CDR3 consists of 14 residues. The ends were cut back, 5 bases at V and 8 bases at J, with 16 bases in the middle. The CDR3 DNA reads TGTGCCAGCAGTGGGGAAGACAGGAGAGACATTCAGTACTTC. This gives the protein CASSGEDRRDIQYF.

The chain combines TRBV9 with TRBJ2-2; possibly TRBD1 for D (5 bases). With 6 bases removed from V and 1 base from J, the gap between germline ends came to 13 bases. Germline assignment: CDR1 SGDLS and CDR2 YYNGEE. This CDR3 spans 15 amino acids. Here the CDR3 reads CASTGRAKNTGELFF. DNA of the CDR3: TGTGCCAGCACAGGCAGGGCCAAGAACACCGGGGAGCTGTTTTTT. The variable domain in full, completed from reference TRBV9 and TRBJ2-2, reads DSGVTQTPKHLITATGQRVTLRCSPRSGDLSVYWYQQSLDQGLQFLIQYYNGEERAKGNILERFSAQQFPDLHSELNLSSLELGDSALYFCASTGRAKNTGELFFGEGSRLTVL.

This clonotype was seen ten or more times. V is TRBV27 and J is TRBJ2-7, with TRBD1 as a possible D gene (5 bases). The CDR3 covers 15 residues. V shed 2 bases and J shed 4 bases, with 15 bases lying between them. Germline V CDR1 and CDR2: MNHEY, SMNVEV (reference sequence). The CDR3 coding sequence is TGTGCCAGCAGTTTAGTCCCTGGACAAATTTACGAGCAGTACTTC. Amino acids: CASSLVPGQIYEQYF.

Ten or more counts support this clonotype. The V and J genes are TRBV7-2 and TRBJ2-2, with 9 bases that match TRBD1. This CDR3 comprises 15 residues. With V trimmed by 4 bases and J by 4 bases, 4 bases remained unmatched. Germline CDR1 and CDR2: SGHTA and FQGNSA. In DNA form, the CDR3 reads TGTGCCAGCAGCTCGAGGACAGGGGTCACCGGGGAGCTGTTTTTT. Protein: CASSSRTGVTGELFF.

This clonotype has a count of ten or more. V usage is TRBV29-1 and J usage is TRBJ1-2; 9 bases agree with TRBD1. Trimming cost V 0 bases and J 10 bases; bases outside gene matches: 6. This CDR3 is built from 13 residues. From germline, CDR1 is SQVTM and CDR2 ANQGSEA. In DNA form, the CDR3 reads TGCAGCGTTGAAGATGGGGACAGGGTAGACTACACCTTC. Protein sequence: CSVEDGDRVDYTF.

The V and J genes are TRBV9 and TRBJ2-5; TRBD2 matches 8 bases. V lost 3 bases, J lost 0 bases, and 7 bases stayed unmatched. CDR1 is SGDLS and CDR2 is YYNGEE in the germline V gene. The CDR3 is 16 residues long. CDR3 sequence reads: CASSEAGATYQETQYF. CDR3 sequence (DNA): TGTGCCAGCAGCGAAGCGGGAGCCACGTACCAAGAGACCCAGTACTTC. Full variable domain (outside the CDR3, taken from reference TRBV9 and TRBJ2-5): DSGVTQTPKHLITATGQRVTLRCSPRSGDLSVYWYQQSLDQGLQFLIQYYNGEERAKGNILERFSAQQFPDLHSELNLSSLELGDSALYFCASSEAGATYQETQYFGPGTRLLVL.

CDR3 sequence (DNA): TGTGCCAGCAGCCCATGGGCTAGCAAGGGAGAGACCCAGTACTTC. Protein sequence: CASSPWASKGETQYF. The chain is built from TRBV6-5 and TRBJ2-5; D might be TRBD2 (5 bases). CDR1 and CDR2 (germline): MNHEY, SVGAGI. The V end lost 6 bases, the J end lost 4 bases, and 18 bases lay between the germline ends. This CDR3 is built from 15 residues.

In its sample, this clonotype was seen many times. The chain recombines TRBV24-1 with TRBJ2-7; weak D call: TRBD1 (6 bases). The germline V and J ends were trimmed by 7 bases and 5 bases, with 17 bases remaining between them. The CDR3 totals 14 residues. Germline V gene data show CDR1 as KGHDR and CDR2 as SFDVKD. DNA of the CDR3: TGTGCCACCAGGGGACAAGTCTGTATCCACGAGCAGTACTTC. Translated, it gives CATRGQVCIHEQYF.

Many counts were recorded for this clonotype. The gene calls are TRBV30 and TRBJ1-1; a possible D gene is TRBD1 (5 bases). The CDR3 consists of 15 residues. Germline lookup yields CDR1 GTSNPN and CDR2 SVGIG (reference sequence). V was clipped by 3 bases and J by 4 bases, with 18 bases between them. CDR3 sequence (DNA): TGTGCCTGGAGCCCAGGGAGAGGTTCGGGCACTGAAGCTTTCTTT. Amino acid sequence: CAWSPGRGSGTEAFF.

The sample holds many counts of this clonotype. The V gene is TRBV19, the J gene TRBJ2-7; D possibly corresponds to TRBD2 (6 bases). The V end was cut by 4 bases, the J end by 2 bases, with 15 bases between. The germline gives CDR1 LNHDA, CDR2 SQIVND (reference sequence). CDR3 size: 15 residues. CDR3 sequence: CASSNPRGNTYEQYF. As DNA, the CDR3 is TGTGCCAGTAGTAACCCACGGGGGAACACCTACGAGCAGTACTTC.

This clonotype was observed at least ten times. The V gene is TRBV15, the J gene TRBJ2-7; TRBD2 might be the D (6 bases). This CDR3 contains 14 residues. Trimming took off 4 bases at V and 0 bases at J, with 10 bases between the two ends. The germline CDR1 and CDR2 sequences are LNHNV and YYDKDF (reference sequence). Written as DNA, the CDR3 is TGTGCCACCAGCAAAAGGGAGGTCTCCTACGAGCAGTACTTC. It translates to CATSKREVSYEQYF.

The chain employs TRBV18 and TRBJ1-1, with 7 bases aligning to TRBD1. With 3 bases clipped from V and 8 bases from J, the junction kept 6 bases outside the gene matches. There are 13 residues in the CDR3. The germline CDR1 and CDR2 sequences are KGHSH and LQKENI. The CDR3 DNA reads TGTGCCAGCTCACCTAGGGGGCGGGAGGAAGCTTTCTTT. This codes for CASSPRGREEAFF.

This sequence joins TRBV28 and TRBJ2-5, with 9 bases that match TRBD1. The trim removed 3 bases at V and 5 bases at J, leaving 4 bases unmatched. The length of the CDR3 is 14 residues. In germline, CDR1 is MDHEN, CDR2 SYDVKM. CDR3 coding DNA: TGTGCCAGCAGTTTTACAGGGGGCCGGGAGACCCAGTACTTC. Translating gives CASSFTGGRETQYF.

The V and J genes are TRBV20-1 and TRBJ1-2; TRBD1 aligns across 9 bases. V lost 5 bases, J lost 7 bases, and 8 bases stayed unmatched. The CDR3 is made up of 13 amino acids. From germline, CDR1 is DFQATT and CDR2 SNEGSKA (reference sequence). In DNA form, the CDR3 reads TGCAGTGCTCTGACAGGGGGAGGTGTTGGCTACACCTTC. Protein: CSALTGGGVGYTF.

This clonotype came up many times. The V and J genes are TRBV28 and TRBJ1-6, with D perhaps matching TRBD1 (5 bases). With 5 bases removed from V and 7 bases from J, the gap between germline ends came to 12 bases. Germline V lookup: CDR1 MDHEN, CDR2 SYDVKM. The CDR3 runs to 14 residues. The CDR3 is CASSGGTRNSPLHF. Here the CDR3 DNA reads TGTGCCAGCAGTGGGGGGACGAGAAATTCACCCCTCCACTTT.

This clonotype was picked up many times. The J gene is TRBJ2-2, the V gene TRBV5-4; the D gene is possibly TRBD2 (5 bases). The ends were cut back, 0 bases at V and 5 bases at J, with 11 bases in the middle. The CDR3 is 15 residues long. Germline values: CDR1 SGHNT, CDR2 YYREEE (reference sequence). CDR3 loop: CASSLVSGSTGELFF. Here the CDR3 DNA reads TGTGCCAGCAGCTTGGTGTCGGGATCGACCGGGGAGCTGTTTTTT.

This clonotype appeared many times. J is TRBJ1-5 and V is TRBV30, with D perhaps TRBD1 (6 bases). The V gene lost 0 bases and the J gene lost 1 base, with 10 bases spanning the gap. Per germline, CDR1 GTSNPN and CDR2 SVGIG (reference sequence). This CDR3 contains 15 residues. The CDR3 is CAWSVDRQSNQPQHF. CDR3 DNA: TGTGCCTGGAGTGTAGACAGGCAAAGCAATCAGCCCCAGCATTTT.

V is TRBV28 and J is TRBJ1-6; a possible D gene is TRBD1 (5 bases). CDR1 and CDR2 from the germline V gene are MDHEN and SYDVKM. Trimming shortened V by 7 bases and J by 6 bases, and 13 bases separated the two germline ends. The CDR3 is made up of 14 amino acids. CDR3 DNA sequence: TGTGCCAGCACCTCCGGGACCGCTAATTCACCCCTCCACTTT. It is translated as CASTSGTANSPLHF.

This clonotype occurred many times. The DNA for the CDR3 is TGTGCCAGCAGTGTTACCTACGAGCAGTACTTC. It codes for CASSVTYEQYF. The genes are TRBV12-3 or TRBV12-4 and TRBJ2-7; D unclear. Trimming left V 5 bases short and J 2 bases short, with 4 bases between. The CDR3 totals 11 residues.

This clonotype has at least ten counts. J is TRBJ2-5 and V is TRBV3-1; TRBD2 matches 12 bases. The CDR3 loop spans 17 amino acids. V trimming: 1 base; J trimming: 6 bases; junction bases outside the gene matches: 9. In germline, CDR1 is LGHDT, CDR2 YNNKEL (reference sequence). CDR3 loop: CASSQGPSGRAGKTQYF. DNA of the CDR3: TGTGCCAGCAGCCAAGGCCCTAGCGGGAGGGCCGGGAAGACCCAGTACTTC.

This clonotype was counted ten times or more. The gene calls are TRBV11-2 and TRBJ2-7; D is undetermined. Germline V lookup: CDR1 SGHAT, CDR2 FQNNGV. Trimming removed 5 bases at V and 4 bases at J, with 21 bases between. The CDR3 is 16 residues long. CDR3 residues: CASSTLSYSPEYEQYF. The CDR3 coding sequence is TGTGCCAGCAGCACCCTCAGTTACAGTCCAGAATACGAGCAGTACTTC.

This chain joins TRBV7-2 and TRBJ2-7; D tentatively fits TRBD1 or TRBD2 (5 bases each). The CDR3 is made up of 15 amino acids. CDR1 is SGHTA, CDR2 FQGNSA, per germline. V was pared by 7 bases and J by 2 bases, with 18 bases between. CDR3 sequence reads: CASTPTGTEAYEQYF. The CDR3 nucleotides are TGTGCCAGCACCCCAACCGGGACCGAAGCCTACGAGCAGTACTTC.